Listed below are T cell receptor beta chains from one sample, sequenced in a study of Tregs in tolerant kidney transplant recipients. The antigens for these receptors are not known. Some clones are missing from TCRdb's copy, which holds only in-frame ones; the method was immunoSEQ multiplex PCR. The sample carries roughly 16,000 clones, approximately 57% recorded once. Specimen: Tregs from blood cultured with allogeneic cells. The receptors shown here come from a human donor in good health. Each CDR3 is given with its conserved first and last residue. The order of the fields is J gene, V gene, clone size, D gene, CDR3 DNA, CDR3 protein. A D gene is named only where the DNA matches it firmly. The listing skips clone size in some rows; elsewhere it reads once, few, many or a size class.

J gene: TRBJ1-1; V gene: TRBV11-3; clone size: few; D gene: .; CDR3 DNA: TGTGCCAGCATTAGAGACAGGAGGAACACTGAAGCTTTCTTT; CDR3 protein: CASIRDRRNTEAFF
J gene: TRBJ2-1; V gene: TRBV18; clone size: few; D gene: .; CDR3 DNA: TGTGCCAGCTCCCCGGGACAAGGCCGTTACAATGAGCAGTTCTTC; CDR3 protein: CASSPGQGRYNEQFF
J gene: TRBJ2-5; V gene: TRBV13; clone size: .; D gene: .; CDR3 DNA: TGTGCCAGCAGCTTAGGAGCGGGCCCCCCGAAGACCCAGTACTTC; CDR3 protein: CASSLGAGPPKTQYF
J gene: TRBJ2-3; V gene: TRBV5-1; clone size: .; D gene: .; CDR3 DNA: TGCGCCAGCAGCTTGGCCCCGGGAACAGATACGCAGTATTTT; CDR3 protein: CASSLAPGTDTQYF
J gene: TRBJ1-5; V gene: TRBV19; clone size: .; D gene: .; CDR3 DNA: TGTGCCAGTAGTATAATGGATCAGCCCCAGCATTTT; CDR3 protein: CASSIMDQPQHF
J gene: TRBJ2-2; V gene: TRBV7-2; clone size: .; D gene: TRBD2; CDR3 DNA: TGTGCCAGCAGCTTAGGGGGACTAGCGGGGTACACCGGGGAGCTGTTTTTT; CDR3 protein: CASSLGGLAGYTGELFF
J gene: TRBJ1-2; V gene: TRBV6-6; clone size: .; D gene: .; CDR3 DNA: TGTGCCAGCAGAAGGGCCACTTCCGACTATGGCTACACCTTC; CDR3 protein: CASRRATSDYGYTF
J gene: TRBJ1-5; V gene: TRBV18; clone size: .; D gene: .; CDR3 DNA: TGTGCCAGCTCACCACGTTTAGATCAGCCCCAGCATTTT; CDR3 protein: CASSPRLDQPQHF
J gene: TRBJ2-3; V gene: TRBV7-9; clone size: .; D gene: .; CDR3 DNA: TGTGCCAGCAGCCCCAAAGGGCCAGATACGCAGTATTTT; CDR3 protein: CASSPKGPDTQYF
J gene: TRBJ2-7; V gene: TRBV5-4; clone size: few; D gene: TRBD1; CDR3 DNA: TGTGCCAGCAGCCGGGACAGATCCTACGAGCAGTACTTC; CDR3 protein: CASSRDRSYEQYF
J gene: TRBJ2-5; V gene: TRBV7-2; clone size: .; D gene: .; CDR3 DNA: TGTGCCAGCAGCTGGCCGTCCGAGACCCAGTACTTC; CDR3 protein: CASSWPSETQYF
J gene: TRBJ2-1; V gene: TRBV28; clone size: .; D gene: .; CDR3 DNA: TGTGCCAGCAGAAATAGGGGAGAGCTTGGTGAGCAGTTCTTC; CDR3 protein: CASRNRGELGEQFF
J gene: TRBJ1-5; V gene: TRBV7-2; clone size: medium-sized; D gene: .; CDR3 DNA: TGTGCCAGCAGCCCCAGGGATTTAGGTCAGCCCCAGCATTTT; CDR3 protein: CASSPRDLGQPQHF
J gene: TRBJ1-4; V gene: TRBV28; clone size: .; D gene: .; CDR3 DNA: TGTGCCAGCAGTGTGGGACTCTTCCTTGGGGAAAAACTGTTTTTT; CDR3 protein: CASSVGLFLGEKLFF
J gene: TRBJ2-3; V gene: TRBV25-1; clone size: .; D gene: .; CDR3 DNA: TGTGCCAGCAGTGAAACAGGGATCACAGATACGCAGTATTTT; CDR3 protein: CASSETGITDTQYF
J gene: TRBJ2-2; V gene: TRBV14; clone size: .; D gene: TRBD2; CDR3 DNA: TGTGCCAGCAGCCAAGATCGGCCCCTAGCGGGAGTCAACACCGGGGAGCTGTTTTTT; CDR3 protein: CASSQDRPLAGVNTGELFF